Listed below are T cell receptor beta chains from one sample, sequenced in a study of shared clonotypes between healthy human individuals. Some clones are missing from TCRdb's copy, which holds only in-frame ones; the method was immunoSEQ multiplex PCR. The top ten hold roughly 36% of the sample, which has about 690,000 clones, 80% to 95% seen once. The source material was memory CD8+ T cells from PBMCs. The source of these receptors is a man between 18 and 29 years old in good health. Some clones in this sample may be carry-over from other donors' samples. Both conserved end residues are part of each CDR3. The D gene is left open where the match is weak. Only some rows state a clone size, as once, few, many or a class for expanded clones.

DNA: TGTGCCAGCAGTAAGACAGGGGGCGATGAGCAGTTCTTC; CDR3: CASSKTGGDEQFF; J: TRBJ2-1; length: 13; V: TRBV25-1; D: TRBD1; size: .
DNA: TGTGCCAGCTTGGGGCTAGGGGGGAGGGGTGAAGCTTTCTTT; CDR3: CASLGLGGRGEAFF; J: TRBJ1-1; length: 14; V: TRBV7-9; D: .; size: .
DNA: TGTGCCATCAGTGAGGGACAGGGAACAGGGACTAGCGAGTACAATGAGCAGTTCTTC; CDR3: CAISEGQGTGTSEYNEQFF; J: TRBJ2-1; length: 19; V: TRBV10-3; D: TRBD2; size: once
DNA: TGTGCCAGTAGTGGACATGGCTACACCTTC; CDR3: CASSGHGYTF; J: TRBJ1-2; length: 10; V: TRBV19; D: .; size: .
DNA: TGTGCCAGCAGCCCCGGGCCTGGGGGAACTAATGAAAAACTGTTTTTT; CDR3: CASSPGPGGTNEKLFF; J: TRBJ1-4; length: 16; V: TRBV7-9; D: .; size: .
DNA: TGTGCCAGCAGCACGAGGACTAGCGGGAGCTCCTACAATGAGCAGTTCTTC; CDR3: CASSTRTSGSSYNEQFF; J: TRBJ2-1; length: 17; V: TRBV11-3; D: TRBD2; size: .
DNA: TGCGCCAGCAGAGAAACAGGGCGTAGTTCACCCCTCCACTTT; CDR3: CASRETGRSSPLHF; J: TRBJ1-6; length: 14; V: TRBV5-1; D: .; size: .
DNA: TGTGCCAGCAGCTTAGGTCAGGGGGCCTTCGGTGAGCAGTTCTTC; CDR3: CASSLGQGAFGEQFF; J: TRBJ2-1; length: 15; V: TRBV7-9; D: TRBD1; size: .
DNA: TGTGCCAGCAGATCGGCAGCCGGGACATTTCACTTC; CDR3: CASRSAAGTFHF; J: TRBJ1-2; length: 12; V: TRBV7-6; D: .; size: .
DNA: TGTGCCAGCAGCTCCGGGACTAGCGGGAGCGGGCCCTACGAGCAGTACTTC; CDR3: CASSSGTSGSGPYEQYF; J: TRBJ2-7; length: 17; V: TRBV7-9; D: TRBD2; size: .
DNA: TGTGCCAGCAGCTTAAAGGCGACTAGCACAGATACGCAGTATTTT; CDR3: CASSLKATSTDTQYF; J: TRBJ2-3; length: 15; V: TRBV7-3; D: .; size: once
DNA: TGTGCCAGCAGTCCAGGACTAGCGGGAGTACGCGAGCAGTACTTC; CDR3: CASSPGLAGVREQYF; J: TRBJ2-7; length: 15; V: TRBV2; D: TRBD2; size: .
DNA: TGTGCCAGCAGTGACAGTCCAGGGCAAGGTTGTAACTATGGCTACACCTTC; CDR3: CASSDSPGQGCNYGYTF; J: TRBJ1-2; length: 17; V: TRBV6-4; D: .; size: .
DNA: TGTGCCAGCAGTAGTTTGGACAGGGACCACGAGCAGTACTTC; CDR3: CASSSLDRDHEQYF; J: TRBJ2-7; length: 14; V: TRBV27; D: TRBD1; size: .
DNA: TGTGCGAGCGCGGGGGGCGGGAGCGGCGAGCAGTACTTC; CDR3: CASAGGGSGEQYF; J: TRBJ2-7; length: 13; V: TRBV6-5; D: TRBD2; size: .
DNA: TGTGCCAGCAGTTACGGGACAGGGGGCTGGGATGAGCAGTTCTTC; CDR3: CASSYGTGGWDEQFF; J: TRBJ2-1; length: 15; V: TRBV6-5; D: TRBD1; size: once
DNA: TGCAGCGTTGAAGTACAACCCTACGAGCAGTACTTC; CDR3: CSVEVQPYEQYF; J: TRBJ2-7; length: 12; V: TRBV29-1; D: .; size: .
DNA: TGCGCCAGCAGCCCGGGGGGGCGGCACACAGATACGCAGTATTTT; CDR3: CASSPGGRHTDTQYF; J: TRBJ2-3; length: 15; V: TRBV5-1; D: TRBD2; size: .
DNA: TGCGCCAGCAGCCTTAGACAGGGTGTAGCCAAAAACATTCAGTACTTC; CDR3: CASSLRQGVAKNIQYF; J: TRBJ2-4; length: 16; V: TRBV5-1; D: TRBD1; size: .
DNA: TGCAGCGTTGAACTTCCCAGGTTGGGGTATGGCTACACCTTC; CDR3: CSVELPRLGYGYTF; J: TRBJ1-2; length: 14; V: TRBV29-1; D: .; size: once
DNA: TGTGCCAGCAGTGCGACAGCGTTTGCGCAGCCCCAGCATTTT; CDR3: CASSATAFAQPQHF; J: TRBJ1-5; length: 14; V: TRBV27; D: .; size: .
DNA: TGTGCCAGCAGCCCCGGACAGGCCTCCTACGAGCAGTACTTC; CDR3: CASSPGQASYEQYF; J: TRBJ2-7; length: 14; V: TRBV28; D: TRBD1; size: .
DNA: TGTGCCAGCATCCCTCGGGACGGCGCCTACGAGCAGTACTTC; CDR3: CASIPRDGAYEQYF; J: TRBJ2-7; length: 14; V: TRBV7-9; D: .; size: .
DNA: TGTGCCAGCAGCTCGCAAAGTCCGGGGTCACACAACTCCTACGAGCAGTACTTC; CDR3: CASSSQSPGSHNSYEQYF; J: TRBJ2-7; length: 18; V: TRBV7-9; D: .; size: .
DNA: TGTGCCAGCAGCCCCAGGACTAGCGGCTTGGATGAGCAGTTCTTC; CDR3: CASSPRTSGLDEQFF; J: TRBJ2-1; length: 15; V: TRBV7-9; D: TRBD2; size: .
DNA: TGTGCCAGTAGTATCGGGAACGGTCCATACGAGCAGTACTTC; CDR3: CASSIGNGPYEQYF; J: TRBJ2-7; length: 14; V: TRBV19; D: .; size: .
DNA: TGTGCCAGCACCGGTAGAACCGGGGATGAGCAGTTCTTC; CDR3: CASTGRTGDEQFF; J: TRBJ2-1; length: 13; V: TRBV25-1; D: .; size: .
DNA: TGTGCCAGCAGTTTATTTTTCGAGTCCGTGGCTTTCTTT; CDR3: CASSLFFESVAFF; J: TRBJ1-1; length: 13; V: TRBV28; D: .; size: .
DNA: TGCGCCAGCAGCCAAGACACCCTAGCGACGAGCTCCTACGAGCAGTACTTC; CDR3: CASSQDTLATSSYEQYF; J: TRBJ2-7; length: 17; V: TRBV4-1; D: .; size: .
DNA: TGTGCCAGCAGCTCCCAGGGAAGAAACACTGAAGCTTTCTTT; CDR3: CASSSQGRNTEAFF; J: TRBJ1-1; length: 14; V: TRBV13; D: .; size: few
DNA: TGTGCCAGCAGTTACGGTGATTGGGCTGAAGCTTTCTTT; CDR3: CASSYGDWAEAFF; J: TRBJ1-1; length: 13; V: TRBV6-5; D: .; size: few
DNA: TGTGCCAGCAGCAAGCGGGGGACCTACGAGCAGTACTTC; CDR3: CASSKRGTYEQYF; J: TRBJ2-7; length: 13; V: TRBV14; D: TRBD2; size: .
DNA: TGTGCCAGCAGCCCGGGCGGCCTATCCTACAATGAGCAGTTCTTC; CDR3: CASSPGGLSYNEQFF; J: TRBJ2-1; length: 15; V: TRBV7-9; D: .; size: .
DNA: TGTGCCAGCAGGGACCGGACTCCCGATGAGCAGTTCTTC; CDR3: CASRDRTPDEQFF; J: TRBJ2-1; length: 13; V: TRBV6-5; D: .; size: .
DNA: TGTGCCAGCAGCTTAGGGTACGACAACCGCGATGAGCAGTTCTTC; CDR3: CASSLGYDNRDEQFF; J: TRBJ2-1; length: 15; V: TRBV11-2; D: .; size: .
DNA: TGTGCCAGCAGCGTAGATTCCACCGGGGAGCTGTTTTTT; CDR3: CASSVDSTGELFF; J: TRBJ2-2; length: 13; V: TRBV9; D: .; size: .
DNA: TGCAGCGTTGAAGAAGTGGGGCAAGGGAAGGTTGCCTACGAGCAGTACTTC; CDR3: CSVEEVGQGKVAYEQYF; J: TRBJ2-7; length: 17; V: TRBV29-1; D: .; size: .
DNA: TGTGCCAGCAGCTTAATTGGTGCAGATACGCAGTATTTT; CDR3: CASSLIGADTQYF; J: TRBJ2-3; length: 13; V: TRBV7-3; D: .; size: .
DNA: TGTGCCAGCATCTTAGACCGAGGCGGGGAGCTGTTTTTT; CDR3: CASILDRGGELFF; J: TRBJ2-2; length: 13; V: TRBV6-6; D: .; size: .
DNA: TGTGCCAGCAGTACCCTGGATGAGCAGTTCTTC; CDR3: CASSTLDEQFF; J: TRBJ2-1; length: 11; V: TRBV7-6; D: .; size: .
DNA: TGTGCCAGCAGAGCACTAGCGGGAGGCGGCAATGAGCAGTTCTTC; CDR3: CASRALAGGGNEQFF; J: TRBJ2-1; length: 15; V: TRBV6-4; D: TRBD2; size: .
DNA: TGTGCCAGTAGTCCCCGTGGGGTAGCGGAAGTCTACGAGCAGTACTTC; CDR3: CASSPRGVAEVYEQYF; J: TRBJ2-7; length: 16; V: TRBV19; D: .; size: .
DNA: TGCGCCAGCAGCCAAGGCCTGGGAGGGTCGTCTGGAAACACCATATATTTT; CDR3: CASSQGLGGSSGNTIYF; J: TRBJ1-3; length: 17; V: TRBV4-1; D: .; size: .
DNA: TGTGCCAGCAGAGAGATGGACGGAGACTACAATGAGCAGTTCTTC; CDR3: CASREMDGDYNEQFF; J: TRBJ2-1; length: 15; V: TRBV27; D: .; size: .
DNA: TGTGCCAGCAGTTCCCCTCGAGAGCGGGAGAGTTTTATCACAGATACGCAGTATTTT; CDR3: CASSSPRERESFITDTQYF; J: TRBJ2-3; length: 19; V: TRBV28; D: TRBD2; size: .
DNA: TGTGCCAGCAGTTTACGCACGAGCTCCTACAATGAGCAGTTCTTC; CDR3: CASSLRTSSYNEQFF; J: TRBJ2-1; length: 15; V: TRBV28; D: .; size: .
DNA: TGTGCCAGCAGCCGAACAGGGCCTTATCAGCCCCAGCATTTT; CDR3: CASSRTGPYQPQHF; J: TRBJ1-5; length: 14; V: TRBV28; D: .; size: .
DNA: TGTGCCAGCAGCGTATCAGGGAATGAAGAGACCCAGTACTTC; CDR3: CASSVSGNEETQYF; J: TRBJ2-5; length: 14; V: TRBV9; D: .; size: .
DNA: TGTGCCAGCAGCCCGGGACAGGGGGCCCTGGACAATGAGCAGTTCTTC; CDR3: CASSPGQGALDNEQFF; J: TRBJ2-1; length: 16; V: TRBV28; D: TRBD1; size: .
DNA: TGTGCCAGCAGCTCAAGGGCATCACTAGCGGGAGCCCATGAGCAGTTCTTC; CDR3: CASSSRASLAGAHEQFF; J: TRBJ2-1; length: 17; V: TRBV7-9; D: TRBD2; size: .
DNA: TGCGCCAGCAGCCAATACGGGGGGAACACCGGGGAGCTGTTTTTT; CDR3: CASSQYGGNTGELFF; J: TRBJ2-2; length: 15; V: TRBV4-3; D: .; size: .
DNA: TGTGCCAGCAGACCGGGAGACAGCTCCTACAATGAGCAGTTCTTC; CDR3: CASRPGDSSYNEQFF; J: TRBJ2-1; length: 15; V: TRBV28; D: .; size: .
DNA: TGCGCCAGCAGTCAATTTACTAGCGGGAGGGCCAATGAGCAGTTCTTC; CDR3: CASSQFTSGRANEQFF; J: TRBJ2-1; length: 16; V: TRBV10-1; D: TRBD2; size: once
DNA: TGTGCCAGCAGCCAAGAGGGCAGGAGACCGTATAGCAATCAGCCCCAGCATTTT; CDR3: CASSQEGRRPYSNQPQHF; J: TRBJ1-5; length: 18; V: TRBV4-2; D: .; size: once
DNA: TGTGCCAGCAGCCTAGGAAATATCGGCAATCAGCCCCAGCATTTT; CDR3: CASSLGNIGNQPQHF; J: TRBJ1-5; length: 15; V: TRBV7-8; D: .; size: once
DNA: TGTGCCAGCAGCTTGTCTCGGAGGATGAACACTGAAGCTTTCTTT; CDR3: CASSLSRRMNTEAFF; J: TRBJ1-1; length: 15; V: TRBV27; D: .; size: few
DNA: TGTGCCAGCAGTTACTCGGGGGGTAGCTCCTACAATGAGCAGTTCTTC; CDR3: CASSYSGGSSYNEQFF; J: TRBJ2-1; length: 16; V: TRBV6-5; D: .; size: .
DNA: TGTGCCAGCAGTTTATCCCCCGGGGCCTCCTACAATGAGCAGTTCTTC; CDR3: CASSLSPGASYNEQFF; J: TRBJ2-1; length: 16; V: TRBV27; D: .; size: .
DNA: TGTGCCAGCAGTGAACTCAGGGTGCTTGGGAATTCACCCCTCCACTTT; CDR3: CASSELRVLGNSPLHF; J: TRBJ1-6; length: 16; V: TRBV2; D: .; size: .
DNA: TGTGCCAGCAGTGAGCCGGGCAACTATGGCTACACCTTC; CDR3: CASSEPGNYGYTF; J: TRBJ1-2; length: 13; V: TRBV2; D: .; size: .